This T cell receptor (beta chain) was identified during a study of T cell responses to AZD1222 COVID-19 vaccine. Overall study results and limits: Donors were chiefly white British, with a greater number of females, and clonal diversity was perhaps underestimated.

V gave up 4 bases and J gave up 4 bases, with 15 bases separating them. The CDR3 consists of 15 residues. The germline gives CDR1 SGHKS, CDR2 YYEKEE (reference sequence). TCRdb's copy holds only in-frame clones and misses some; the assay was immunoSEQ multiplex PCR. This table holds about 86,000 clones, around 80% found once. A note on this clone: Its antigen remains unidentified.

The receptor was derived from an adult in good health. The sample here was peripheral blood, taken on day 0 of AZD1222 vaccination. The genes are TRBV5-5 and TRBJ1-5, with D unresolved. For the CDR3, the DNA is TGTGCCAGCAGCCTTCGATCGGAGGGAAATCAGCCCCAGCATTTT. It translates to CASSLRSEGNQPQHF.